The present T cell receptor (beta chain) was sequenced within a study of T-cell reconstitution after alpha-beta-depleted transplantation in children. This CDR3 comprises 13 residues. Germline lookup yields CDR1 SGHRS and CDR2 YFSETQ. V was clipped by 7 bases and J by 2 bases; unmatched bases: 4. This clonotype was observed a handful of times. The TCRbeta library incorporated unique molecular identifiers. One entry per CDR3 protein, called by TCRdb with MiXCR from the PCR reads. The sample carries about 370,000 distinct CDR3 sequences, just over 20% recorded once. The V gene is TRBV5-1, the J gene TRBJ2-3; 7 bases map to TRBD2. This clonotype was obtained from a human donor who donated a stem cell graft to a child with acute myeloid leukemia. This specimen consisted of PBMCs from the stem cell graft donor, obtained from the stem cell graft. CDR3 coding DNA: TGCGCCAGCTCTAGCGGATTCACAGATACGCAGTATTTT. Its translation: CASSSGFTDTQYF.